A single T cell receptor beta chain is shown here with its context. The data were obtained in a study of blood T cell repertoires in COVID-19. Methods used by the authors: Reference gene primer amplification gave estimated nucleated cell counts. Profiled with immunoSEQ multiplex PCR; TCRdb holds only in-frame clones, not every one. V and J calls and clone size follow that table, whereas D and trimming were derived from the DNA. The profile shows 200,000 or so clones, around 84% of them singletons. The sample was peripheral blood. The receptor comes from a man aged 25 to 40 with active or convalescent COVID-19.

This chain's CDR3 is CASSSQRGQAQETQYF. DNA for the CDR3: TGTGCCAGCAGTTCTCAAAGGGGACAGGCACAAGAGACCCAGTACTTC. This rearrangement joins TRBV6-2 or TRBV6-3 to TRBJ2-5, with 8 bases matching TRBD1. Germline CDR1 reads MNHEY; CDR2 reads SVGEGT. V trimming: 4 bases; J trimming: 2 bases; junction bases outside the gene matches: 9. This CDR3 has 16 amino acids.